This TCR beta chain is drawn from a study of Graves' ophthalmopathy and Graves' hyperthyroidism. Broader study findings: In separating ophthalmopathy from stable hyperthyroidism, a 13-signature model achieved roughly 89% sensitivity and about 80% specificity. Sensitivity reached roughly 70% and specificity around 76% when the model predicted ophthalmopathy progression. Most clonotypes expanded in thyroid above 0.001 frequency were present in blood too.

RNA served as the template for amplifying TCR beta CDR3 regions. Second-round multiplex PCR came after a first-round RT-PCR that employed HTBI primers. TCRdb independently ran MiXCR on the multiplex PCR reads; one entry per CDR3 protein. The data hold 200,000 to 250,000 distinct CDR3 sequences, with roughly 29% observed a single time. Germline V gene lookup returns CDR1 SQVTM and CDR2 ANQGSEA. V lost 4 bases and J 1 base, leaving 14 bases between the germline ends. CDR3 size: 15 residues. This clonotype appeared many times. Its antigen is unknown. What was sequenced was peripheral blood. The TCR sequence derives from a man in his forties or fifties with Graves' ophthalmopathy. The chain couples TRBV29-1 to TRBJ1-3; D is uncertain. In nucleotides, the CDR3 is TGCAGCGTTGTTGGAGGGATCGGGTCTGGAAACACCATATATTTT. This encodes CSVVGGIGSGNTIYF.